A selection of T cell receptor beta chains follows, all from one sample in a study of blood T cell repertoires in COVID-19. Method: immunoSEQ multiplex PCR; TCRdb's copy keeps in-frame clones and lacks some. The repertoire consists of about 75,000 clones, with under 90% occurring once and the leading ten covering about 2.4%. The sequencing input was peripheral blood. The origin of the receptors is a human donor in a cohort sampled during active COVID-19. Each CDR3 is given with its conserved first and last residue. Fields, in order: clone size, J gene, V gene, D gene, CDR3 DNA, CDR3 protein. The D gene is left open where the match is weak. Some rows have no size entry. The others give once, few or many, or a class for an expanded clone.

>NA|TRBJ2-4|TRBV15|NA
TGTGCCACCAGCAGAGAGGGCAGCTTAGCCAAAAACATTCAGTACTTC
CATSREGSLAKNIQYF
>NA|TRBJ2-7|TRBV7-9|TRBD1
TGTGCCAGCAGCTCTAGAGAAGGCGGACAGGGGGCGGGAGTGCAGTACTTC
CASSSREGGQGAGVQYF
>NA|TRBJ2-7|TRBV7-7|TRBD1
TGTGCCAGCAGCCTAGGACAGGGGGGGTTATACGAGCAGTACTTC
CASSLGQGGLYEQYF
>NA|TRBJ2-1|TRBV4-1|TRBD2
TGCGCCAGCAGCCAGGGGACTAGCGGAAATTACAATGAGCAGTTCTTC
CASSQGTSGNYNEQFF
>NA|TRBJ2-3|TRBV1|NA
TGCACCAGCAGCCAGTTATCCCGACCGCTAGCGACAACAGATACGCAGTATTTT
CTSSQLSRPLATTDTQYF
>many|TRBJ2-7|TRBV18|TRBD1
TGTGCCAGCTCACCGGACAGGTCCTCCTACGAGCAGTACTTC
CASSPDRSSYEQYF
>many|TRBJ2-7|TRBV19|NA
TGTGCCAGTAGTATTGAGGGGGACCCCTACGAGCAGTACTTC
CASSIEGDPYEQYF
>NA|TRBJ2-1|TRBV3-1/TRBV3-2|TRBD1
TGTGCCAGCAGCAAAGAGGACAGGGGCAATGAGCAGTTCTTC
CASSKEDRGNEQFF
>NA|TRBJ1-1|TRBV19|TRBD1
TGTGCCAGTAGTGGGACAGGGCTCACGAACACTGAAGCTTTCTTT
CASSGTGLTNTEAFF
>NA|TRBJ2-7|TRBV7-6|NA
TGTGCCAGCAGCTTAGCGCCCGAACTCTACGAGCAGTACTTC
CASSLAPELYEQYF